These T cell receptor beta chains were read from a single sample in a study of control samples from healthy donors and cancer patients. The method was immunoSEQ multiplex PCR; TCRdb's version includes in-frame clones alone and lacks a portion of them. The table records fewer than 110,000 clones, around 89% of them present only once. Sample: PBMCs. The source of these receptors is a man in his sixties with lung cancer. Both conserved end residues are part of each CDR3. Fields, in order: J gene, V gene, CDR3 protein.

J gene: TRBJ2-5; V gene: TRBV5-4; CDR3 protein: CASSAGLAEETQYF
J gene: TRBJ2-5; V gene: TRBV7-2; CDR3 protein: CASSLVGGTQYF
J gene: TRBJ2-5; V gene: TRBV19; CDR3 protein: CASSTTGGQETQYF
J gene: TRBJ1-2; V gene: TRBV9; CDR3 protein: CASSVAGWNGYTF
J gene: TRBJ1-6; V gene: TRBV21-1; CDR3 protein: CASSRKWDRGEMGRKVHNSPLHF
J gene: TRBJ1-1; V gene: TRBV5-1; CDR3 protein: CASSLGMNTEAFF
J gene: TRBJ1-2; V gene: TRBV30; CDR3 protein: CAWSDPHGGMGGYTF
J gene: TRBJ2-2; V gene: TRBV27; CDR3 protein: CASSRAGTVTGELFF
J gene: TRBJ1-1; V gene: TRBV6-5; CDR3 protein: CASSYFRGTEAFF
J gene: TRBJ1-2; V gene: TRBV29-1; CDR3 protein: CSVETGGGPNYGYTF
J gene: TRBJ2-3; V gene: TRBV29-1; CDR3 protein: CSVEERSGTDTQYF
J gene: TRBJ1-1; V gene: TRBV7-9; CDR3 protein: CASSLVEGDEAFF
J gene: TRBJ1-1; V gene: TRBV10-1; CDR3 protein: CATSDRGGGTEAFF
J gene: TRBJ2-2; V gene: TRBV12-3/TRBV12-4; CDR3 protein: CASTRTGELFF
J gene: TRBJ2-6; V gene: TRBV6-1; CDR3 protein: CASSEAMRGLGANVLTF
J gene: TRBJ2-5; V gene: TRBV5-1; CDR3 protein: CASSFGDIQETQYF
J gene: TRBJ1-2; V gene: TRBV30; CDR3 protein: CAWTPPGQGAAGYTF
J gene: TRBJ1-1; V gene: TRBV18; CDR3 protein: CASSGQGASGTEAFF
J gene: TRBJ2-7; V gene: TRBV3-1/TRBV3-2; CDR3 protein: CASSGKTGGRMLEQYF
J gene: TRBJ1-4; V gene: TRBV5-1; CDR3 protein: CASSLGQFNEKLFF
J gene: TRBJ1-6; V gene: TRBV25-1; CDR3 protein: CASSGRGKKGTYNSPLHF
J gene: TRBJ2-4; V gene: TRBV13; CDR3 protein: CASSLVSTGSKNIQYF
J gene: TRBJ1-1; V gene: TRBV12-3/TRBV12-4; CDR3 protein: CASSFSGISEGFF
J gene: TRBJ1-2; V gene: TRBV7-9; CDR3 protein: CASSGTGTGDYGYTF
J gene: TRBJ2-1; V gene: TRBV4-1; CDR3 protein: CASSQRGGDSYNEQFF
J gene: TRBJ2-3; V gene: TRBV19; CDR3 protein: CASSHRTGRCGDTQYF
J gene: TRBJ2-3; V gene: TRBV6-5; CDR3 protein: CASRRGGNTDTQYF
J gene: TRBJ1-2; V gene: TRBV5-8; CDR3 protein: CASSTNYGYTF